This T cell receptor beta chain was captured by sequencing in a study of blood T cells in healthy people across ages. This clonotype was observed many times. Alongside a J-beta primer mix, a sample-barcoded 5' primer served in a second PCR lasting roughly 7 to 11 cycles. Each cDNA molecule, via a template-switch adaptor with 12 random nucleotides, was tagged. TCRdb processed the 5' RACE reads anew with MiXCR; each CDR3 protein has one entry. The repertoire consists of 1.8 million or so distinct CDR3 sequences, with approximately 39% occurring once and the leading ten covering under 25%. Material: blood. The TCR originated in a human donor in good health.

This CDR3 is CATSDGNYGYTF. CDR3 nucleotides: TGTGCCACCAGTGACGGCAACTATGGCTACACCTTC. The chain uses TRBV24-1 and TRBJ1-2, with D unresolved. From germline, CDR1 is KGHDR and CDR2 SFDVKD. Trimming left V 4 bases short and J 2 bases short, with 4 bases between. The CDR3 has 12 residues.